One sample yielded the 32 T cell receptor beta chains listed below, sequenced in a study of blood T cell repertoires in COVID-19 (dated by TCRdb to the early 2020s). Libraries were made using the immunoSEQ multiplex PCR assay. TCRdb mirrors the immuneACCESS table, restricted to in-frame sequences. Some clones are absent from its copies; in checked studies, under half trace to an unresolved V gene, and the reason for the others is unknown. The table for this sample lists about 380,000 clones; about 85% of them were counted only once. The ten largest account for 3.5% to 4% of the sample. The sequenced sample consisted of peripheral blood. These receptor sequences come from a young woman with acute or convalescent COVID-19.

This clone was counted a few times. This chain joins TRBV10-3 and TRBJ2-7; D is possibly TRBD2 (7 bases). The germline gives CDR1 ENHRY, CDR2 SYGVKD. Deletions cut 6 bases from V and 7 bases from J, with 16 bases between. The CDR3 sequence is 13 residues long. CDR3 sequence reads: CAIRGGAVGEQYF. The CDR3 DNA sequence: TGTGCCATCAGAGGGGGGGCAGTTGGGGAGCAGTACTTC.

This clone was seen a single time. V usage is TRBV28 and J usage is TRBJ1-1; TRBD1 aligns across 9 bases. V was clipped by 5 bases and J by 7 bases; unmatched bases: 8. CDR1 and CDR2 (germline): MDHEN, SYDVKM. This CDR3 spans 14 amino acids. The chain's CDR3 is CASSGPGQGIEAFF. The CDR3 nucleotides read TGTGCCAGCAGTGGTCCGGGACAGGGTATTGAAGCTTTCTTT.

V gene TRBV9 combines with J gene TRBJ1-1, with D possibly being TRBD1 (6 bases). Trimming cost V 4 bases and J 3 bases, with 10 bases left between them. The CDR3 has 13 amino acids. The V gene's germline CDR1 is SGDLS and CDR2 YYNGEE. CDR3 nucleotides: TGTGCCAGCAGCCCGGCAGGGGACACTGAAGCTTTCTTT. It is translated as CASSPAGDTEAFF.

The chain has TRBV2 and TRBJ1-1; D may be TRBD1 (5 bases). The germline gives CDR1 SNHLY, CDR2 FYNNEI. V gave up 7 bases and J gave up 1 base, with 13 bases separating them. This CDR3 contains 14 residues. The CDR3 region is CASTNRGGNTEAFF. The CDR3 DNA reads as TGTGCCAGCACCAACCGGGGGGGGAACACTGAAGCTTTCTTT.

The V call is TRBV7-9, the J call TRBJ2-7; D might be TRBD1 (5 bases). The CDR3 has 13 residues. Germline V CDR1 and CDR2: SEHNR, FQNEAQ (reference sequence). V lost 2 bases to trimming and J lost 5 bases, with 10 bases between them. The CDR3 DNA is TGTGCCAGCAGCTTACAGGGTGCGGACGAGCAGTACTTC. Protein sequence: CASSLQGADEQYF. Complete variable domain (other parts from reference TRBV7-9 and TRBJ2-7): DTGVSQNPRHKITKRGQNVTFRCDPISEHNRLYWYRQTLGQGPEFLTYFQNEAQLEKSRLLSDRFSAERPKGSFSTLEIQRTEQGDSAMYLCASSLQGADEQYFGPGTRLTVT.

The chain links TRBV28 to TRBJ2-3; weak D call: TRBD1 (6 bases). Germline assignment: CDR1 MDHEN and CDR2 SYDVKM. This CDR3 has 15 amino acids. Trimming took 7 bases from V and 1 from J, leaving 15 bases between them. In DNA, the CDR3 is TGTGCCAGCAAACCGGGATCAGGGGGCACAGATACGCAGTATTTT. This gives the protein CASKPGSGGTDTQYF.

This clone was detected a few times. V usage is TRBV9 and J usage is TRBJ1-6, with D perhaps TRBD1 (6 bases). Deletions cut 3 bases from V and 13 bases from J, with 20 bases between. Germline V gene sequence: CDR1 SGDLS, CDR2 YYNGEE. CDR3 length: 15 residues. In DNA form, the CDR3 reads TGTGCCAGCAGCGAGACCGGACAGTCCCCCTTTCCCCTCCACTTT. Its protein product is CASSETGQSPFPLHF.

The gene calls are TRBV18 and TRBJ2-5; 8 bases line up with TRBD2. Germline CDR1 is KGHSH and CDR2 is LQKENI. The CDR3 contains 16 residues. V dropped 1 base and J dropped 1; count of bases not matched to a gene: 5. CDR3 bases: TGTGCCAGCTCACCACTAGCGGGACTAATCCAAGAGACCCAGTACTTC. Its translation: CASSPLAGLIQETQYF. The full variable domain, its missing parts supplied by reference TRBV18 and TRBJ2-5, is NAGVMQNPRHLVRRRGQEARLRCSPMKGHSHVYWYRQLPEEGLKFMVYLQKENIIDESGMPKERFSAEFPKEGPSILRIQQVVRGDSAAYFCASSPLAGLIQETQYFGPGTRLLVL.

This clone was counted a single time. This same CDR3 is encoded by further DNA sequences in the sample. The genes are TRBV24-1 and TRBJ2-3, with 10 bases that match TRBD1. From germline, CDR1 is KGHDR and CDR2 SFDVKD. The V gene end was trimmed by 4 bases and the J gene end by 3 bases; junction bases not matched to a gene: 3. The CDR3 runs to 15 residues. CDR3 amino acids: CATSDPGQGTDTQYF. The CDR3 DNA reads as TGTGCCACCAGTGACCCGGGACAGGGGACAGATACGCAGTATTTT.

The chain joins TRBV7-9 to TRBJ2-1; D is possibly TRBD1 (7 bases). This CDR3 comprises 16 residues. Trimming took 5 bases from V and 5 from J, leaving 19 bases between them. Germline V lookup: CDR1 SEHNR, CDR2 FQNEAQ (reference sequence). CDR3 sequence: CASSQGWQGGDNEQFF. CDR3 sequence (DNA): TGTGCCAGCAGCCAGGGGTGGCAGGGGGGAGACAATGAGCAGTTCTTC.

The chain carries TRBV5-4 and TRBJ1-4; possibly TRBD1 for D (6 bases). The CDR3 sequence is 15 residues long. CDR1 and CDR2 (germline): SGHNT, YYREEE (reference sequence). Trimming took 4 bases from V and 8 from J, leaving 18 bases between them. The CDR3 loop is CASSPTQGTGEKLFF. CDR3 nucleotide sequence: TGTGCCAGCAGCCCCACACAGGGAACTGGCGAAAAACTGTTTTTT.

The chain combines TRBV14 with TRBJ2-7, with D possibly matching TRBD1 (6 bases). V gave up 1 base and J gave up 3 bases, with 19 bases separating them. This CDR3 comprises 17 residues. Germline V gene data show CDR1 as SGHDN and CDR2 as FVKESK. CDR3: CASSQGSTGAGNYEQYF. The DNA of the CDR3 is TGTGCCAGCAGCCAAGGGTCGACAGGAGCCGGTAACTACGAGCAGTACTTC.

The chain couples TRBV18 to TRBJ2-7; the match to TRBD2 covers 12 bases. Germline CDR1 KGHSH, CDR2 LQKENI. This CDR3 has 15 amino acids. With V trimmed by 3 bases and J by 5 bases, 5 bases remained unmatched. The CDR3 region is CASSPRLAGDHEQYF. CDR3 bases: TGTGCCAGCTCACCTCGACTAGCGGGGGACCACGAGCAGTACTTC.

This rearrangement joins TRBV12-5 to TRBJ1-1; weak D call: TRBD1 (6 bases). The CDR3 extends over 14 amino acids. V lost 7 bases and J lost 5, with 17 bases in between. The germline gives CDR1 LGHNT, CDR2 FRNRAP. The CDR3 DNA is TGTGCTAGTGCCGCACAGGGAGGGGGAACTGAAGCTTTCTTT. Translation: CASAAQGGGTEAFF.

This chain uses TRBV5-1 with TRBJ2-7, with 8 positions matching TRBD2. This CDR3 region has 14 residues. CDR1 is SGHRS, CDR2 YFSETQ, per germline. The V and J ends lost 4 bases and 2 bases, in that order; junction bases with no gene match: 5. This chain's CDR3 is CASSQRGPAYEQYF. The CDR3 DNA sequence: TGCGCCAGCAGCCAGCGGGGGCCGGCCTACGAGCAGTACTTC. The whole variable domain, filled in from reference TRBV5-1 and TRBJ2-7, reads KAGVTQTPRYLIKTRGQQVTLSCSPISGHRSVSWYQQTPGQGLQFLFEYFSETQRNKGNFPGRFSGRQFSNSRSEMNVSTLELGDSALYLCASSQRGPAYEQYFGPGTRLTVT.

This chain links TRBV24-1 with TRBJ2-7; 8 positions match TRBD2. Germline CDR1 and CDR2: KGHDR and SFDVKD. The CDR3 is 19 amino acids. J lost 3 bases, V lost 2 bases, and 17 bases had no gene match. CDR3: CATSDSSRLEAGAIYEQYF. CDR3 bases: TGTGCCACCAGTGATTCTTCCCGGCTGGAAGCGGGAGCAATCTACGAGCAGTACTTC.

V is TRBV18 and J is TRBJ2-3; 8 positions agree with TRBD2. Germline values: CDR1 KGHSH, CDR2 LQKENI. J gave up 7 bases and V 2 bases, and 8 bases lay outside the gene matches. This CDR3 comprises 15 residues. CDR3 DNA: TGTGCCAGCTCACCAGATAGCGGGGTTGCGAATACGCAGTATTTT. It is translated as CASSPDSGVANTQYF.

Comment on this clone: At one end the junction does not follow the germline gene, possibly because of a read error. This chain's CDR3 is CASSQASGGPQETQYF. In nucleotides, the CDR3 is TGTGCCAGCAGTCAAGCTTCAGGGGGCCCTCAAGAGACCCAGTACTTC. The chain employs TRBV2 and TRBJ2-5; TRBD1 aligns across 8 bases. The germline V gene has CDR1 SNHLY and CDR2 FYNNEI. CDR3 size: 16 residues.

The CDR3 sequence: CASSVATARDTQYF. Here the CDR3 DNA reads TGTGCCAGCAGCGTAGCTACTGCCCGGGATACGCAGTATTTT. The J gene is TRBJ2-3, the V gene TRBV9; D uncertain. Trimming pared 0 bases from V and 6 bases from J, leaving 11 bases between. CDR1 is SGDLS, CDR2 YYNGEE, per germline. CDR3 length: 14 residues.

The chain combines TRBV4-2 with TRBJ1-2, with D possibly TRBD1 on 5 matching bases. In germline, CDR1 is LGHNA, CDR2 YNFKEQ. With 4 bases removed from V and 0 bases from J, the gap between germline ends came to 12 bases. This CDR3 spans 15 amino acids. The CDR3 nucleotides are TGTGCCAGCAGCCCTCCCGCAGGGCCTAACTATGGCTACACCTTC. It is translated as CASSPPAGPNYGYTF.

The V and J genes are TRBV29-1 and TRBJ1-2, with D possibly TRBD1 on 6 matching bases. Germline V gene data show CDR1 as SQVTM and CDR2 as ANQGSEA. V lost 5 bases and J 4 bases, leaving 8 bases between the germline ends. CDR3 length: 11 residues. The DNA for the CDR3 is TGCAGCGTTAGGACAGTCTATGGCTACACCTTC. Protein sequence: CSVRTVYGYTF.

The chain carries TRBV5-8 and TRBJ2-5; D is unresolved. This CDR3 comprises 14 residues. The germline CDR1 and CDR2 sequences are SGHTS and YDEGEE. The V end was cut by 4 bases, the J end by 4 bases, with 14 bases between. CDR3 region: CASSDPVRGETQYF. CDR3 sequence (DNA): TGTGCCAGCAGCGATCCGGTAAGAGGAGAGACCCAGTACTTC.

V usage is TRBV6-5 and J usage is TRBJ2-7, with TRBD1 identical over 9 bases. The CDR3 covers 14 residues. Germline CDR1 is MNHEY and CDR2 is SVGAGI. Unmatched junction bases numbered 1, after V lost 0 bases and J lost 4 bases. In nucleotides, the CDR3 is TGTGCCAGCAGTTACTCGGACAGGGGTTACGAGCAGTACTTC. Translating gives CASSYSDRGYEQYF.

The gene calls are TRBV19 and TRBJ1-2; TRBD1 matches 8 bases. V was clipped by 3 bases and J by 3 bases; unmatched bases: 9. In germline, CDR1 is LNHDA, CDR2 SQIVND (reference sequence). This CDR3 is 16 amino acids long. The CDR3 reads CASSIITGQAYYGYTF. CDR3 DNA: TGTGCCAGTAGTATTATCACGGGACAGGCTTACTATGGCTACACCTTC.

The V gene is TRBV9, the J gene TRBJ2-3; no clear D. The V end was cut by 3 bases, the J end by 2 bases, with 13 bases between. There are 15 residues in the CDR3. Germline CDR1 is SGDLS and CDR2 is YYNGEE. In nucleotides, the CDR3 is TGTGCCAGCAGCGCCTCAACTTCGAACACAGATACGCAGTATTTT. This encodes CASSASTSNTDTQYF.

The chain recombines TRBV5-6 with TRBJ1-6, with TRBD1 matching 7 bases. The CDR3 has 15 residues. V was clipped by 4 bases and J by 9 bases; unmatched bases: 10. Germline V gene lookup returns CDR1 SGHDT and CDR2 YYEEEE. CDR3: CASSGGQETVSPLHF. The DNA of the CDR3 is TGTGCCAGCAGCGGCGGACAGGAGACGGTTTCACCCCTCCACTTT.

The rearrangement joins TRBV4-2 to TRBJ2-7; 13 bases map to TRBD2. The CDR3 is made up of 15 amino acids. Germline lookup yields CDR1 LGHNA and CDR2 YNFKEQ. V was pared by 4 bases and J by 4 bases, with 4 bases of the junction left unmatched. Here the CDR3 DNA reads TGTGCCAGCAGCCTCCGGACTAGCGGGGGTTACGAGCAGTACTTC. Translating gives CASSLRTSGGYEQYF.

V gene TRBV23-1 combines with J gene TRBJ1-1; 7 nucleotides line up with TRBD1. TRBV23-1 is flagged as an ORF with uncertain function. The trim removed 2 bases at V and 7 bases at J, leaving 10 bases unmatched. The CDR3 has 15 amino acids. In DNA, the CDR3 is TGCGCCAGCAGTCAACCGACAACAGGGGTCGTTGAAGCTTTCTTT. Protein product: CASSQPTTGVVEAFF.

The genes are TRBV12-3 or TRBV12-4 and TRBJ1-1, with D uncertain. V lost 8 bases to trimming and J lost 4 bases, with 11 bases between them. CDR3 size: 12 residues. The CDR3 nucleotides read TGTGCCAGCCATGCGAGCGGCACTGAAGCTTTCTTT. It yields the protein CASHASGTEAFF.

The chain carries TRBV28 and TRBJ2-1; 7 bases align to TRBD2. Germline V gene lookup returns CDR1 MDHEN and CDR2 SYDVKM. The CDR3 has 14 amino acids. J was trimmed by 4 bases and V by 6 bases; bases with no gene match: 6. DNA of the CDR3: TGTGCCAGCAGCACCCTAGCGGCGTACAATGAGCAGTTCTTC. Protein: CASSTLAAYNEQFF.

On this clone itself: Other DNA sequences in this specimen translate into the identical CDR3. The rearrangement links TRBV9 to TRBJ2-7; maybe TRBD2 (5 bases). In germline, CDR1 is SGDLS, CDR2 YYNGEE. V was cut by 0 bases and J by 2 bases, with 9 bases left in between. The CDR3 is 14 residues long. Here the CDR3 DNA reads TGTGCCAGCAGCGTAGGGACCGGGACCTACGAGCAGTACTTC. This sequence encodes CASSVGTGTYEQYF.

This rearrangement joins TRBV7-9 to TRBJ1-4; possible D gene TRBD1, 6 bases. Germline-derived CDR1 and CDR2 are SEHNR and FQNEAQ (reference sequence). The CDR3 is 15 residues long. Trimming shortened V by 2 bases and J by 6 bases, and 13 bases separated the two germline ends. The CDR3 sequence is CASSLRWPGDEKLFF. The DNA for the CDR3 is TGTGCCAGCAGCTTAAGGTGGCCAGGGGATGAAAAACTGTTTTTT.